This TCR beta chain was obtained from a study of low-dose radiotherapy and immunotherapy resistance in tumors. Study summary: On an every-two-weeks schedule, patients received intravenous nivolumab 240 mg, along with ipilimumab 1 mg/kg every six weeks. Intravenously given cyclophosphamide 200 mg/m2 followed a two-week schedule that placed each dose one day before radiation and immunotherapy.

This clonotype was seen at least ten times. The time point denotes: after trial treatment. Treatment defined: LDRT plus nivolumab, ipilimumab, low-dose cyclophosphamide and aspirin (RACIN trial). Low-dose radiotherapy and low-dose cyclophosphamide, together with aspirin, ipilimumab and nivolumab, were given to donors. Tumors of eligible patients were advanced, solid and lacking tumor-infiltrating lymphocytes. Alpha and beta chains were covered, as first-strand cDNA relied on TRAV- and TRBV-specific primers. TCR amplification used 15 to 20 PCR cycles, a constant-region primer and a V-primer adapter. MiXCR, applied by TCRdb to the reads, yields one record per CDR3 protein. The sample shows 100,000 or so distinct CDR3 sequences, roughly 20% of them seen only once. The receptor comes from a male donor with prostate cancer. This specimen consisted of PBMCs, obtained after low-dose radiotherapy plus immunotherapy.

CDR3 residues: CASDTGGGTDTQYF. The CDR3 DNA is TGTGCCAGCGATACGGGGGGAGGTACAGATACGCAGTATTTT. This sequence joins TRBV6-2 or TRBV6-3 and TRBJ2-3; 7 bases line up with TRBD2. V shed 8 bases and J 3 bases; nucleotides not matched to a gene: 8. This CDR3 has 14 amino acids. CDR1 and CDR2 from the germline V gene are MNHEY and SVGEGT.